This TCR beta chain was found in a study of T cells expressing NK-cell markers. Study-wide findings and caveats: In several donors, dominant clonotypes made up about 28.3-65% of CD3+CD56-NKG2C+ cells.

TCRdb re-called the 5' RACE reads; one entry per CDR3 protein, DNA not given. The sample holds roughly 420,000 distinct CDR3 sequences. Notes on this clonotype: Its antigen is unknown.

CDR3 length: 18 amino acids. Germline V lookup: CDR1 LGHDT, CDR2 YNNKEL (reference sequence). The receptor's source is a woman between 18 and 70 years old in good health. The chain recombines TRBV3-1 with TRBJ1-5; TCRdb names TRBD1, which stays unverified in the absence of DNA. The sample taken for sequencing was blood T cells: a sorted CD56 or NKG2C T cell subset, CD4+ or CD8+ T cells, or bulk PBMC T cells (not recorded which). The CDR3 loop reads CASSNSGQELFSNQPQHF.